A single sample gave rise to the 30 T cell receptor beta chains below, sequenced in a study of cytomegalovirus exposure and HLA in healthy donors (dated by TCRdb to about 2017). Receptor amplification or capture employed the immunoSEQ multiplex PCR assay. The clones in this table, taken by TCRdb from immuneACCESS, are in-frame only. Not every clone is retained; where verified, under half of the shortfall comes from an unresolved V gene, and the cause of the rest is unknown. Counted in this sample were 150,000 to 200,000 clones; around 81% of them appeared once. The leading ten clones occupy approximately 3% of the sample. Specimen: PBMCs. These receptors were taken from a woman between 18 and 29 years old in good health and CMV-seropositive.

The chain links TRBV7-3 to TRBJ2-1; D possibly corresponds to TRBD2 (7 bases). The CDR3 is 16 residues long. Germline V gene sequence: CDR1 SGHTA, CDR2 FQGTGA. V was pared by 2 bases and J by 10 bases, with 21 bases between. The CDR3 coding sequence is TGTGCCAGCAGCTTATCGGGGGGTCCAATTACAGGGGAGCAGTTCTTC. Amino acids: CASSLSGGPITGEQFF.

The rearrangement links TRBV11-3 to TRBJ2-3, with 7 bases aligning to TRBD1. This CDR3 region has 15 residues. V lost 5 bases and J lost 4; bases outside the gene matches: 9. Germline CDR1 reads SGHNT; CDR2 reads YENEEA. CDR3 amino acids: CASSNGQVVPDTQYF. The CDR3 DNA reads TGTGCCAGCAGCAATGGACAGGTTGTCCCAGATACGCAGTATTTT.

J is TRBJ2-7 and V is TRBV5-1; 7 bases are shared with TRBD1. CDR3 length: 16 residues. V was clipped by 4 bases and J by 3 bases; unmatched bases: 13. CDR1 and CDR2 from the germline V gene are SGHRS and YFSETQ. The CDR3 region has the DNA TGCGCCAGCAGCGAAGGGACAGCCGTCACCTACTACGAGCAGTACTTC. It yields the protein CASSEGTAVTYYEQYF. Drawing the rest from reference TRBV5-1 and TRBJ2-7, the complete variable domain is KAGVTQTPRYLIKTRGQQVTLSCSPISGHRSVSWYQQTPGQGLQFLFEYFSETQRNKGNFPGRFSGRQFSNSRSEMNVSTLELGDSALYLCASSEGTAVTYYEQYFGPGTRLTVT.

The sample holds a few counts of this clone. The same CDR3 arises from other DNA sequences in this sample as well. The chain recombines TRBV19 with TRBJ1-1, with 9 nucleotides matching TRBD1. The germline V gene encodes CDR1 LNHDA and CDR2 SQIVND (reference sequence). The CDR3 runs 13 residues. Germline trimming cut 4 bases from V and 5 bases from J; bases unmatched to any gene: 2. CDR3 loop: CASSTDRGTEAFF. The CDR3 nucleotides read TGTGCCAGTAGTACCGACAGGGGGACTGAAGCTTTCTTT.

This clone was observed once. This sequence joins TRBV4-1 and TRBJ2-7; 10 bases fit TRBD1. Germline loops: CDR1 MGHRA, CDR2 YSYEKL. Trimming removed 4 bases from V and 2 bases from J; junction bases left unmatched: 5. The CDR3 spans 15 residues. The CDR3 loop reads CASSPGQGFTYEQYF. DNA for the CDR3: TGCGCCAGCAGCCCGGGACAGGGGTTTACCTACGAGCAGTACTTC.

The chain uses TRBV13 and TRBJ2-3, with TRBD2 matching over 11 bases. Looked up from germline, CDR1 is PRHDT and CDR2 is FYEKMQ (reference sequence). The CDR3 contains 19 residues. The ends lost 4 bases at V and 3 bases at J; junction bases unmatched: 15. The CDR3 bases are TGTGCCAGCAGCTGGACAGGGAGACTAGCGGGGACAGTAACAGATACGCAGTATTTT. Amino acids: CASSWTGRLAGTVTDTQYF. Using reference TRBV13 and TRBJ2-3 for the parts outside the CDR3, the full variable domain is AAGVIQSPRHLIKEKRETATLKCYPIPRHDTVYWYQQGPGQDPQFLISFYEKMQSDKGSIPDRFSAQQFSDYHSELNMSSLELGDSALYFCASSWTGRLAGTVTDTQYFGPGTRLTVL.

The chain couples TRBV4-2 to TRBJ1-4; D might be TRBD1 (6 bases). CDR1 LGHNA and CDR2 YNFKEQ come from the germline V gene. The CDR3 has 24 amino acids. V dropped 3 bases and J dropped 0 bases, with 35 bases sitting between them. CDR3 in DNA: TGTGCCAGCAGCCAGGCATTAGCTGTAACATTGTGGGGACAAGGGCTATCAACTAATGAAAAACTGTTTTTT. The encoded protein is CASSQALAVTLWGQGLSTNEKLFF.

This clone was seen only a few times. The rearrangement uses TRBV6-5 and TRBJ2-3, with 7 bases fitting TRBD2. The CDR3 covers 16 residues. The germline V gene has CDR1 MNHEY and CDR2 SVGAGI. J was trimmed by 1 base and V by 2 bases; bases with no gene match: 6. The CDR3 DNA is TGTGCCAGCAGTTACCGGGCGGGGGAGGGCACAGATACGCAGTATTTT. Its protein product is CASSYRAGEGTDTQYF.

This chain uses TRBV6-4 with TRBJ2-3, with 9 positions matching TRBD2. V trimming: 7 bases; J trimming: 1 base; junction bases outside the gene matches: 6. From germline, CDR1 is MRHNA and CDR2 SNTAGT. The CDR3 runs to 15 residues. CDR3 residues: CASTLERGGTDTQYF. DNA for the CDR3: TGTGCCAGCACCCTGGAGCGGGGGGGCACAGATACGCAGTATTTT.

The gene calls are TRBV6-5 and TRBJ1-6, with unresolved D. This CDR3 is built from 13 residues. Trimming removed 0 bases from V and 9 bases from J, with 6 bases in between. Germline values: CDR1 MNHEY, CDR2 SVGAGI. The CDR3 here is CASSYSNGSPLHF. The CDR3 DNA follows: TGTGCCAGCAGTTACTCGAACGGTTCACCCCTCCACTTT.

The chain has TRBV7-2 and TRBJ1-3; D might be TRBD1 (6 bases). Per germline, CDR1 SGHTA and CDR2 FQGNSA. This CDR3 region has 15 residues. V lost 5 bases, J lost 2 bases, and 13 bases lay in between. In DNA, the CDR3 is TGTGCCAGCAGCGTGGTGGGGGCAACTGGAAACACCATATATTTT. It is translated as CASSVVGATGNTIYF.

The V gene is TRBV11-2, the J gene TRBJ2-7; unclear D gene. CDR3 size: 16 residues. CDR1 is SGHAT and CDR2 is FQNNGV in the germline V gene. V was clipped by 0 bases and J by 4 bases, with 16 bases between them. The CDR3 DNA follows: TGTGCCAGCAGCTTAGAGCGACTCTCCGCTCGGTACGAGCAGTACTTC. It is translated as CASSLERLSARYEQYF.

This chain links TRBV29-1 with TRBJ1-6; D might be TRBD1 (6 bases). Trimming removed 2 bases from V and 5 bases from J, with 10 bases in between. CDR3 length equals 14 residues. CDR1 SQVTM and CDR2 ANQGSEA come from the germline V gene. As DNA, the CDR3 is TGCAGCGTTGAACGGACAGTGAATAATTCACCCCTCCACTTT. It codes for CSVERTVNNSPLHF. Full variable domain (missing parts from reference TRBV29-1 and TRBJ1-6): SAVISQKPSRDICQRGTSLTIQCQVDSQVTMMFWYRQQPGQSLTLIATANQGSEATYESGFVIDKFPISRPNLTFSTLTVSNMSPEDSSIYLCSVERTVNNSPLHFGNGTRLTVT.

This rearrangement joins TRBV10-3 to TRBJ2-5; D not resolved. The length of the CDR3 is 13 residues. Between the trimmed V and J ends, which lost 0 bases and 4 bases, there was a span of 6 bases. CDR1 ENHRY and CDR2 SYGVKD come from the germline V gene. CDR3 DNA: TGTGCCATCAGTGAGTCTAGTATAGAGACCCAGTACTTC. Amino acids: CAISESSIETQYF.

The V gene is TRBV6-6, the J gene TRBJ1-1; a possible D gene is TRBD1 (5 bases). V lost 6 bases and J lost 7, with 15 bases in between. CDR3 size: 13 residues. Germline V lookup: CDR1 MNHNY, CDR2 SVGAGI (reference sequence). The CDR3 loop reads CASRAAGGDEAFF. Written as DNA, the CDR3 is TGTGCCAGCAGGGCCGCGGGGGGGGATGAAGCTTTCTTT.

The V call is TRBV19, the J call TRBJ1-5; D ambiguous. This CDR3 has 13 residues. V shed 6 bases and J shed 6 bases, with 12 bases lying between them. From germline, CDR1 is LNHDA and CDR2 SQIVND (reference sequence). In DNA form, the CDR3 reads TGTGCCAGTAGCGTCCCCGGGGTTCAGCCCCAGCATTTT. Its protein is CASSVPGVQPQHF. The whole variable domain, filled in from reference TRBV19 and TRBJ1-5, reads DGGITQSPKYLFRKEGQNVTLSCEQNLNHDAMYWYRQDPGQGLRLIYYSQIVNDFQKGDIAEGYSVSREKKESFPLTVTSAQKNPTAFYLCASSVPGVQPQHFGDGTRLSIL.

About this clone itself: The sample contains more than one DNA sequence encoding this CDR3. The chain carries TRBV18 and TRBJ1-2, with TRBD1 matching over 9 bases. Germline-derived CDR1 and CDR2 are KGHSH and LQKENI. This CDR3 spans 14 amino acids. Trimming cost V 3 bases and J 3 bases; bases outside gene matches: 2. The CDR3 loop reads CASSPGQGDYGYTF. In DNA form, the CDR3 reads TGTGCCAGCTCACCGGGACAGGGTGACTATGGCTACACCTTC.

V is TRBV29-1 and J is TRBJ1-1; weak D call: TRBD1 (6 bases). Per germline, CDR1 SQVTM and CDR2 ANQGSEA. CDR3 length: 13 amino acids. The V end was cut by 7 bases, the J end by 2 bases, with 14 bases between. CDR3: CSARDTPNTEAFF. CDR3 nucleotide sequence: TGCAGCGCCAGGGACACCCCCAACACTGAAGCTTTCTTT.

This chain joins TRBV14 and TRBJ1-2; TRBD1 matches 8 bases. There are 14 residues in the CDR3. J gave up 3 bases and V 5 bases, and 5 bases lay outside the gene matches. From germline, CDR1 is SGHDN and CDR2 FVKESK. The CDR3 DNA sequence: TGTGCCAGCAGCACTAACAGGGGGTACTATGGCTACACCTTC. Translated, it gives CASSTNRGYYGYTF.

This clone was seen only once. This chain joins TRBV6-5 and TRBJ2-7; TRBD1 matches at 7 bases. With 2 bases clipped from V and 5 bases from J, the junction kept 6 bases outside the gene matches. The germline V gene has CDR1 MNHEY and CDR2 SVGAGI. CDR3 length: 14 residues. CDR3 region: CASSYMGQSNEQYF. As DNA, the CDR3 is TGTGCCAGCAGTTACATGGGACAGTCGAACGAGCAGTACTTC.

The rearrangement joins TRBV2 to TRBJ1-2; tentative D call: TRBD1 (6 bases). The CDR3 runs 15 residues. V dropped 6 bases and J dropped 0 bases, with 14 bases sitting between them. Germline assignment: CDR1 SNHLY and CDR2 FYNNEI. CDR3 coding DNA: TGTGCCAGCAGATATGACAGGCCCTCTAACTATGGCTACACCTTC. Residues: CASRYDRPSNYGYTF.

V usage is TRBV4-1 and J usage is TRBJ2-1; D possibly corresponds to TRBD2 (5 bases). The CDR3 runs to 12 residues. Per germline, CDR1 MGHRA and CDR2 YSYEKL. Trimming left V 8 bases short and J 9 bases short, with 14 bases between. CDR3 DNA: TGCGCCAGCCGCCGTGAGGGCGGTGAGCAGTTCTTC. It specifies CASRREGGEQFF.

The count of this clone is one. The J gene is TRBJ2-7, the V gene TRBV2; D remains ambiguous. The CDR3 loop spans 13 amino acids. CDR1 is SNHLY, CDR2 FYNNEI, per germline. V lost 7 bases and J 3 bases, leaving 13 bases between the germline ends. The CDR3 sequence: CASNSAILYEQYF. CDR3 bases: TGTGCCAGCAATTCCGCTATTCTCTACGAGCAGTACTTC.

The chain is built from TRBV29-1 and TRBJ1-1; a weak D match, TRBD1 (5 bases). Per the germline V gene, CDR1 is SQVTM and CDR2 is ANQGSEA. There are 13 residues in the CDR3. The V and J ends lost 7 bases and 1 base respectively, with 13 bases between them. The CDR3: CSGKGRGNTEAFF. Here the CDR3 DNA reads TGCAGCGGGAAGGGAAGGGGGAACACTGAAGCTTTCTTT.

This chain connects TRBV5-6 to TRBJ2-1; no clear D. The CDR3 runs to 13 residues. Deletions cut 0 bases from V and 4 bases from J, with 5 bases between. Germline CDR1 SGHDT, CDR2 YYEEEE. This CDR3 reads CASSLESYNEQFF. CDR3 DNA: TGTGCCAGCAGCTTGGAATCTTACAATGAGCAGTTCTTC.

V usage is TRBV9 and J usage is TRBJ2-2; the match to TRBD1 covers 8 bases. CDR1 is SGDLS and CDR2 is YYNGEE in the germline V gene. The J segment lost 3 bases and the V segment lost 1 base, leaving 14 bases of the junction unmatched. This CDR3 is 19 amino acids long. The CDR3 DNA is TGTGCCAGCAGCGTACCTAAGGACTCCGGGACAGGAGACACCGGGGAGCTGTTTTTT. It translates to CASSVPKDSGTGDTGELFF. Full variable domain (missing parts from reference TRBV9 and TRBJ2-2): DSGVTQTPKHLITATGQRVTLRCSPRSGDLSVYWYQQSLDQGLQFLIQYYNGEERAKGNILERFSAQQFPDLHSELNLSSLELGDSALYFCASSVPKDSGTGDTGELFFGEGSRLTVL.

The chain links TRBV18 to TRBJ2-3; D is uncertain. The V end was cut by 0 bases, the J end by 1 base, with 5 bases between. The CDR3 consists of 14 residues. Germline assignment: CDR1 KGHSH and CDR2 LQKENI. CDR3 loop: CASSPPTRTDTQYF. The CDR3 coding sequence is TGTGCCAGCTCACCACCCACTCGCACAGATACGCAGTATTTT.

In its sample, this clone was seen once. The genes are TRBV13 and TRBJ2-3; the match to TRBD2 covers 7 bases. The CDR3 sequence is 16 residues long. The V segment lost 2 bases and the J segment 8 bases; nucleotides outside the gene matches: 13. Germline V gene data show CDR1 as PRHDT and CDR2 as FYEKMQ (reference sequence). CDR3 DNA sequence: TGTGCCAGCAGCTTACCCCCGCTACGGGGGGAATCTACGCAGTATTTT. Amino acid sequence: CASSLPPLRGESTQYF.

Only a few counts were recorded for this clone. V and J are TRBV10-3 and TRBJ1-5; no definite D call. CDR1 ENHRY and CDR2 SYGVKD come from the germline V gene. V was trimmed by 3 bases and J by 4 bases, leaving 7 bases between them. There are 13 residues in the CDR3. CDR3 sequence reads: CAISDDTNQPQHF. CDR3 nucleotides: TGTGCCATCAGTGATGACACAAATCAGCCCCAGCATTTT.

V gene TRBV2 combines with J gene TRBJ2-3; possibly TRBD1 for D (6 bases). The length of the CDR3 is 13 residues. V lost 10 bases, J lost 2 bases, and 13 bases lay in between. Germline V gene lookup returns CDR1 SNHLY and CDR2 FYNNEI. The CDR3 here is CATQGSYTDTQYF. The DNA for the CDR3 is TGTGCCACACAGGGTTCCTACACAGATACGCAGTATTTT.